The 5 T cell receptor beta chains below were found in one sample sequenced in a study of vaccination effects on CD4 cells after COVID-19. Antigen specificity for these receptors is unknown. Ahead of sequencing, the ViraFEST assay grew antigen-specific CD4+ T cells using viral peptide pools. Following 10 days of culture, CD4+ T cells were isolated. Each vaccine recipient was nucleocapsid antibody negative and had no prior SARS-CoV-2 infection. Data came from immunoSEQ multiplex PCR; TCRdb stores just in-frame clones and leaves some out. Among tens of thousands of clones listed, approximately 79% were seen once. Sequences were derived from CD4+ T cells from PBMCs cultured with HCoV-OC43 spike peptides, sampled before COVID-19 vaccination. The subset denotes: HCoV-OC43 spike overlapping peptide pool stimulation. These receptor sequences come from a human donor who received a COVID-19 vaccine.

In its sample, this clone was seen once. This chain links TRBV30 with TRBJ1-1; no clear D. Germline CDR1 is GTSNPN and CDR2 is SVGIG (reference sequence). V was trimmed by 4 bases and J by 1 base, leaving 10 bases between them. The CDR3 is made up of 13 amino acids. The CDR3 DNA sequence: TGTGCCTGGACCCCATTGTCGAACACTGAAGCTTTCTTT. This translates into CAWTPLSNTEAFF.

J is TRBJ2-5 and V is TRBV25-1; D is unclear. Germline V lookup: CDR1 MGHDK, CDR2 SYGVNS. Trimming pared 4 bases from V and 5 bases from J, leaving 11 bases between. The CDR3 has 13 amino acids. The CDR3 spells CASSGVTRETQYF. CDR3 DNA: TGTGCCAGCAGTGGAGTCACAAGGGAGACCCAGTACTTC.

This clone turned up a few times. The V and J genes are TRBV5-1 and TRBJ2-7; the D is unclear. CDR1 and CDR2 from the germline V gene are SGHRS and YFSETQ. V was cut by 4 bases and J by 0 bases, with 11 bases left in between. This CDR3 is built from 14 residues. CDR3 DNA sequence: TGCGCCAGCAGCCCTAACTGGAGCTCCTACGAGCAGTACGTC. This translates into CASSPNWSSYEQYV.

This sequence joins TRBV6-5 and TRBJ2-1; 8 bases agree with TRBD1. This CDR3 is 14 amino acids long. Losses at the gene ends were 2 bases for V and 10 bases for J; bases not matched to a gene: 7. The germline CDR1 and CDR2 sequences are MNHEY and SVGAGI. The CDR3 DNA reads as TGTGCCAGCAGTTACGGTTGGAGGACAGGGGAGCAGTTCTTC. Its translation: CASSYGWRTGEQFF.

The chain has TRBV7-9 and TRBJ1-6; no reliable D call. The CDR3 runs 15 residues. Germline values: CDR1 SEHNR, CDR2 FQNEAQ (reference sequence). The ends were cut back, 1 base at V and 6 bases at J, with 10 bases in the middle. The CDR3 spells CASSLDGRANSPLHF. CDR3 in DNA: TGTGCCAGCAGCTTAGACGGCAGAGCTAATTCACCCCTCCACTTT. Using reference TRBV7-9 and TRBJ1-6 for the parts outside the CDR3, the full variable domain is DTGVSQNPRHKITKRGQNVTFRCDPISEHNRLYWYRQTLGQGPEFLTYFQNEAQLEKSRLLSDRFSAERPKGSFSTLEIQRTEQGDSAMYLCASSLDGRANSPLHFGNGTRLTVT.